Following are 2 T cell receptor beta chains from one sample sequenced in a study of control samples from healthy donors and cancer patients. The assay was immunoSEQ multiplex PCR, and TCRdb's table has in-frame clones only and misses some. Among 130,000 to 150,000 clones listed, about nine tenths were seen once. The sample consisted of blood. These receptor sequences come from a man in his thirties or forties in good health.

The chain employs TRBV4-3 and TRBJ1-1; the match to TRBD1 covers 8 bases. V dropped 3 bases and J dropped 4; count of bases not matched to a gene: 4. This CDR3 region has 14 residues. Germline lookup yields CDR1 LGHNA and CDR2 YSLEER. CDR3 sequence reads: CASSQATGVTEAFF. The DNA of the CDR3 is TGCGCCAGCAGCCAGGCGACAGGGGTCACTGAAGCTTTCTTT.

The chain joins TRBV4-2 to TRBJ2-5; D unresolved. The CDR3 contains 15 residues. Trimming removed 4 bases at V and 5 bases at J, with 17 bases between. Germline assignment: CDR1 LGHNA and CDR2 YNFKEQ. As DNA, the CDR3 is TGTGCCAGCAGCCGGACGTCGGGCAACCTGGAGACCCAGTACTTC. Translated, it gives CASSRTSGNLETQYF.